A single TCR beta chain is shown here with its context. Its matching antigen is unknown. This sample was taken from a study of cytomegalovirus exposure and HLA in healthy donors. PCR primers comprised 60 Vbeta and 13 Jbeta primers. Generated by immunoSEQ multiplex PCR, the TCRdb table keeps only in-frame clones and is missing some. The data contain 150,000 to 200,000 clones, more than 60% of them singletons. This CDR3 has 10 residues. Germline V gives CDR1 MNHNS, CDR2 SASEGT. Study results and limitations: There was a cluster of highly shared sequence variants that was likely a sequencing artifact. Sequences of the TCR beta chain were said to predict the HLA-A and HLA-B alleles of most subjects accurately.

The source of this sequence is a young man in good health and CMV-seropositive. The sequenced material came from PBMCs. The chain has TRBV6-1 and TRBJ2-5; D unclear. The J call may be incorrect, as the DNA end agrees better with TRBJ2-7. The CDR3 region is CASRMYEQYF. The CDR3 DNA reads as TGTGCCAGCAGAATGTACGAGCAGTACTTC.